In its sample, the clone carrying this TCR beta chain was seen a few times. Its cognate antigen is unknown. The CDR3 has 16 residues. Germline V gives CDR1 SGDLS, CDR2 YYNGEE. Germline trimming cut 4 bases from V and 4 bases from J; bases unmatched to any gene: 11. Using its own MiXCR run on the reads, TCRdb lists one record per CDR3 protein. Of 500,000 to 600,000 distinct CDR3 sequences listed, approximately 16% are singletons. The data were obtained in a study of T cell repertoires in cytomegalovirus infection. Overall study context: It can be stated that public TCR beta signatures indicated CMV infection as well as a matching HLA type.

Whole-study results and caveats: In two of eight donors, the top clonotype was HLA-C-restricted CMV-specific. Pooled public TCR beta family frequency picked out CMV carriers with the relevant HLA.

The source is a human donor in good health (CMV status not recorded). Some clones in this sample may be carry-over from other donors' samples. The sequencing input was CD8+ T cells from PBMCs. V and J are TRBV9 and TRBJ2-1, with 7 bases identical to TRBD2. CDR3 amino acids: CASSPSGGRIYNEQFF. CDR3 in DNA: TGTGCCAGCAGCCCTAGTGGCGGGAGAATTTACAATGAGCAGTTCTTC.